This T cell receptor (beta chain) derives from a study of early T cells in non-severe SARS-CoV-2 infection. This clonotype was seen just once. TCRdb fed the 5' RACE reads into MiXCR, producing one record per CDR3 protein. Of under 85,000 distinct CDR3 sequences listed, around 15% were seen once; the top ten hold roughly 9.7%. The sequencing sample was made of whole blood. The sequence was obtained from an adult who was a healthcare worker with PCR-confirmed SARS-CoV-2 infection or an uninfected control (not recorded which).

The CDR3 region has the DNA TGCGCCAGCAGCTTGAGTCAGGTCCGAACCGGGGAGCTGTTTTTT. Translating it yields CASSLSQVRTGELFF. This chain joins TRBV5-1 and TRBJ2-2; no clear D. The ends were cut back, 1 base at V and 5 bases at J, with 12 bases in the middle. The CDR3 loop spans 15 amino acids. CDR1 is SGHRS and CDR2 is YFSETQ in the germline V gene.